Sequencing of this T cell receptor beta chain was carried out in a study of T cells in Graves' hyperthyroidism and ophthalmopathy. This clonotype was found many times. From RNA transcripts, TCR beta CDR3 regions were amplified. A first-round RT-PCR of the TCR CDR3 used the HTBI primer set. Using its own MiXCR run on the multiplex PCR reads, TCRdb lists one record per CDR3 protein. The sample holds roughly 700,000 distinct CDR3 sequences, around 15% seen once. Germline V gene data show CDR1 as MNHEY and CDR2 as SMNVEV (reference sequence). Trimming removed 5 bases at V and 5 bases at J, with 15 bases between. The CDR3 covers 14 residues.

The TCR comes from a man between 45 and 60 years old with Graves' hyperthyroidism. The chain carries TRBV27 and TRBJ1-1; D unclear. Source material: blood. CDR3 DNA: TGTGCCAGCAGTCCGCGGGGATCGGGAACTGAAGCTTTCTTT. Translating gives CASSPRGSGTEAFF.